This entry is about one T cell receptor (beta chain). This entry is derived from a study of control samples from healthy donors and cancer patients. Germline V gene sequence: CDR1 LNHNV, CDR2 YYDKDF (reference sequence). The V end lost 3 bases, the J end lost 6 bases, and 11 bases lay between the germline ends. CDR3 length: 14 amino acids. Generated by immunoSEQ multiplex PCR, the TCRdb table keeps only in-frame clones and is missing some. The table includes over 110,000 clones, 70% to 90% detected once. The TCR was taken from a woman aged 25 to 39 in good health. This chain connects TRBV15 to TRBJ1-4, with D maybe TRBD1 (6 bases). Sequenced sample: blood. The CDR3 bases are TGTGCCACCAGCAGCGACAGGTCTGATGAAAAACTGTTTTTT. This gives the protein CATSSDRSDEKLFF. The full variable domain, completed using reference TRBV15 and TRBJ1-4, is DAMVIQNPRYQVTQFGKPVTLSCSQTLNHNVMYWYQQKSSQAPKLLFHYYDKDFNNEADTPDNFQSRRPNTSFCFLDIRSPGLGDTAMYLCATSSDRSDEKLFFGSGTQLSVL.